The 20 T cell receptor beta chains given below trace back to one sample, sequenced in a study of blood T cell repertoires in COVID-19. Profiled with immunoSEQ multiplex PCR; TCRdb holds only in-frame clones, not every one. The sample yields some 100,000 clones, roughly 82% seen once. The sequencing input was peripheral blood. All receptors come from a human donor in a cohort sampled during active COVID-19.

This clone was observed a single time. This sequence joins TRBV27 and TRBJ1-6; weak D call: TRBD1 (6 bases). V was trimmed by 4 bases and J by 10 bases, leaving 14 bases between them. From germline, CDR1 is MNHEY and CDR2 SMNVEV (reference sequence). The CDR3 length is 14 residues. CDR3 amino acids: CASSSGHRASPLHF. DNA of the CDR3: TGTGCCAGCAGTTCGGGCCACAGGGCCTCACCCCTCCACTTT.

CDR3 nucleotides: TGTGCCAGCAGCCCGGACGGGACTAAGATGAACACTGAAGCTTTCTTT. Translation gives CASSPDGTKMNTEAFF. The chain recombines TRBV7-9 with TRBJ1-1; possibly TRBD1 for D (5 bases). Germline CDR1 SEHNR, CDR2 FQNEAQ (reference sequence). CDR3 length: 16 amino acids. V dropped 5 bases and J dropped 0 bases, with 16 bases sitting between them.

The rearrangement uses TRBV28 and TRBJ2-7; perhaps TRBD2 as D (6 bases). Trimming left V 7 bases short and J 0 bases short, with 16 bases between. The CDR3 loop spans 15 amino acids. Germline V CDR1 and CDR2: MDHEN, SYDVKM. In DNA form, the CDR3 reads TGTGCCAGCAATAGTGAGGGCGGGACCTCCTACGAGCAGTACTTC. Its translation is CASNSEGGTSYEQYF.

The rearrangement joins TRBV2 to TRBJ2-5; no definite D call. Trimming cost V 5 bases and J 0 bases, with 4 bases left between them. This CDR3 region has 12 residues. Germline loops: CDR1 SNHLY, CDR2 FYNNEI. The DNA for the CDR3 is TGTGCCAGCAGTCTGTACCAAGAGACCCAGTACTTC. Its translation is CASSLYQETQYF.

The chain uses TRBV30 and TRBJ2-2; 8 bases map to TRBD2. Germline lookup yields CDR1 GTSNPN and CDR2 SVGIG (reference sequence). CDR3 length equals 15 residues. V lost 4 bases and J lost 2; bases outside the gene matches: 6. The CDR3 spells CAWKLAGINTGELFF. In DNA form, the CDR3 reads TGTGCCTGGAAATTAGCGGGAATTAACACCGGGGAGCTGTTTTTT.

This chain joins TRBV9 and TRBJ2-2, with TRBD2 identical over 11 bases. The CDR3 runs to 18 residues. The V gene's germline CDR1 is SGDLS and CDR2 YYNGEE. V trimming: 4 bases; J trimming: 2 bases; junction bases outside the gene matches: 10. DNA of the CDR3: TGTGCCAGCAGCTTACGACTAGCGGGAAGCTCCAACACCGGGGAGCTGTTTTTT. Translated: CASSLRLAGSSNTGELFF.

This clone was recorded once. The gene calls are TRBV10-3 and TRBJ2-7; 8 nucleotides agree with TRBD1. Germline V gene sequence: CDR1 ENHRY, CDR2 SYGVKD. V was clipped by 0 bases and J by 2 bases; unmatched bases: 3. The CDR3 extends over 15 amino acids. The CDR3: CAISESDREPYEQYF. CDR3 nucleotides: TGTGCCATCAGTGAGTCGGACAGGGAGCCCTACGAGCAGTACTTC.

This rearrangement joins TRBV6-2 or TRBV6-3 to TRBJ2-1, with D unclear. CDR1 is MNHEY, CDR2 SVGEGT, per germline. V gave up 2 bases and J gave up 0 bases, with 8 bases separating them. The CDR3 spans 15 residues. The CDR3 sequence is CASSYRGSSYNEQFF. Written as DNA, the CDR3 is TGTGCCAGCAGTTACCGAGGAAGCTCCTACAATGAGCAGTTCTTC.

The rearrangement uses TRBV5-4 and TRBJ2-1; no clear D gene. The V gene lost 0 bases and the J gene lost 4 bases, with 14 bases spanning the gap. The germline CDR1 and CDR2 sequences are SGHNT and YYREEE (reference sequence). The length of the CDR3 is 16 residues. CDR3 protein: CASSLAGGRAYNEQFF. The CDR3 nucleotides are TGTGCCAGCAGCTTGGCCGGCGGTCGTGCGTACAATGAGCAGTTCTTC. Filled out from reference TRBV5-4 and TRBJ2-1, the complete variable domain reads ETGVTQSPTHLIKTRGQQVTLRCSSQSGHNTVSWYQQALGQGPQFIFQYYREEENGRGNFPPRFSGLQFPNYSSELNVNALELDDSALYLCASSLAGGRAYNEQFFGPGTRLTVL.

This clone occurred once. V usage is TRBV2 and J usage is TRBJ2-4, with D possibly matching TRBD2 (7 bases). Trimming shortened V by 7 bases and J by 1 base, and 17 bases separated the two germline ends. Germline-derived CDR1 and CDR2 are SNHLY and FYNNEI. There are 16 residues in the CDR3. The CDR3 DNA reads TGTGCCAGCACTCCAGGGGAGGGCCTGGCCAAAAACATTCAGTACTTC. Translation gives CASTPGEGLAKNIQYF.

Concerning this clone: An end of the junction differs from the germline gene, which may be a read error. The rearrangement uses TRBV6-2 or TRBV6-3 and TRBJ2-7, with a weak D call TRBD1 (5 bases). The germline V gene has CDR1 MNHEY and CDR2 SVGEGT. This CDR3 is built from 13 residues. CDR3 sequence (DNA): TGTGCCAGCAGTTACAATCCAGGGCACCTTGAAAACTTC. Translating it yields CASSYNPGHLENF.

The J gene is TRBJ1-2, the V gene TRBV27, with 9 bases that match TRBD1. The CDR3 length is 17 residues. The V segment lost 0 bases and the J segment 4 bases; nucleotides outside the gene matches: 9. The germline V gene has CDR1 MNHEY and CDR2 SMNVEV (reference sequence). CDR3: CASSLSLETGGRYGYTF. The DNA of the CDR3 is TGTGCCAGCAGTTTATCGCTCGAGACAGGGGGTCGCTATGGCTACACCTTC.

The CDR3: CASGLVLPRSNQPQHF. For the CDR3, the DNA is TGTGCTAGTGGTTTGGTACTACCAAGAAGCAATCAGCCCCAGCATTTT. The rearrangement links TRBV12-5 to TRBJ1-5; D call uncertain. Between the trimmed V and J ends, which lost 0 bases and 1 base, there was a span of 10 bases. Germline V gene sequence: CDR1 LGHNT, CDR2 FRNRAP. This CDR3 comprises 16 residues.

CDR3 DNA sequence: TGTGCCAGCAGGACGCGGGGGGGGCGCACCGGGGAGCTGTTTTTT. Protein product: CASRTRGGRTGELFF. The chain combines TRBV7-2 with TRBJ2-2, with 9 bases that match TRBD2. Germline CDR1 reads SGHTA; CDR2 reads FQGNSA. V was clipped by 6 bases and J by 4 bases; unmatched bases: 6. The CDR3 loop spans 15 amino acids.

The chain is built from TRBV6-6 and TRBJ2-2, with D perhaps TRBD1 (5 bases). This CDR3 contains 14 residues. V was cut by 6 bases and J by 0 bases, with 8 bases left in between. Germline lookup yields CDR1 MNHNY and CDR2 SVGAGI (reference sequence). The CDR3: CASRDTANTGELFF. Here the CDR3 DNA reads TGTGCCAGCAGGGACACCGCGAACACCGGGGAGCTGTTTTTT.

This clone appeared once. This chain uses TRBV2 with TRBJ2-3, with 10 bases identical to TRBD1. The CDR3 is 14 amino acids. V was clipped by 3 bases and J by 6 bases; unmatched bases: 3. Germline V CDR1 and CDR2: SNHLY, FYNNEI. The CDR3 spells CASSETGGSDTQYF. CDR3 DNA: TGTGCCAGCAGTGAGACAGGGGGCTCGGATACGCAGTATTTT.

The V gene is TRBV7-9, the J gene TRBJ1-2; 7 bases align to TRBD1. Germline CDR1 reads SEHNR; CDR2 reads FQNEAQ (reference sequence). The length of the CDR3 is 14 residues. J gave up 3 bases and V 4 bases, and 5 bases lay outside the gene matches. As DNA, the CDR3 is TGTGCCAGCAGCTCGACAGGGTCCGACTATGGCTACACCTTC. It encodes CASSSTGSDYGYTF.

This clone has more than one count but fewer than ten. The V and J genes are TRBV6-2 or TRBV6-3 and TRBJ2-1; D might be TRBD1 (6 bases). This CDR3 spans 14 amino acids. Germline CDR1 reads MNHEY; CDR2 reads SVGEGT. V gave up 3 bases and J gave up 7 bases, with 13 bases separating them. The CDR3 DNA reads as TGTGCCAGCAGTTATTATGCAGGGGATAATGAGCAGTTCTTC. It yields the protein CASSYYAGDNEQFF.

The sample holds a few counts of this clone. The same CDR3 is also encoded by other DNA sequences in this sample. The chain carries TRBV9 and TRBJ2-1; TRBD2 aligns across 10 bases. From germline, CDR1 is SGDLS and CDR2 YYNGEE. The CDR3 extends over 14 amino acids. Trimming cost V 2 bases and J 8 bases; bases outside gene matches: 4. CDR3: CASSVRAGGDEQFF. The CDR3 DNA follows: TGTGCCAGCAGCGTGCGAGCGGGGGGGGATGAGCAGTTCTTC. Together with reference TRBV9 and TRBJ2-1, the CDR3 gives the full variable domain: DSGVTQTPKHLITATGQRVTLRCSPRSGDLSVYWYQQSLDQGLQFLIQYYNGEERAKGNILERFSAQQFPDLHSELNLSSLELGDSALYFCASSVRAGGDEQFFGPGTRLTVL.

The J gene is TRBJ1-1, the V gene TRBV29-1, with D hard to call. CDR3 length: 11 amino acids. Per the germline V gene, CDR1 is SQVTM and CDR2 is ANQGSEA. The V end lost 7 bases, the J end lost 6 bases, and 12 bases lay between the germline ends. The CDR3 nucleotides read TGCAGCGACTCCTTCGGTTCTGAAGCTTTCTTT. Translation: CSDSFGSEAFF.